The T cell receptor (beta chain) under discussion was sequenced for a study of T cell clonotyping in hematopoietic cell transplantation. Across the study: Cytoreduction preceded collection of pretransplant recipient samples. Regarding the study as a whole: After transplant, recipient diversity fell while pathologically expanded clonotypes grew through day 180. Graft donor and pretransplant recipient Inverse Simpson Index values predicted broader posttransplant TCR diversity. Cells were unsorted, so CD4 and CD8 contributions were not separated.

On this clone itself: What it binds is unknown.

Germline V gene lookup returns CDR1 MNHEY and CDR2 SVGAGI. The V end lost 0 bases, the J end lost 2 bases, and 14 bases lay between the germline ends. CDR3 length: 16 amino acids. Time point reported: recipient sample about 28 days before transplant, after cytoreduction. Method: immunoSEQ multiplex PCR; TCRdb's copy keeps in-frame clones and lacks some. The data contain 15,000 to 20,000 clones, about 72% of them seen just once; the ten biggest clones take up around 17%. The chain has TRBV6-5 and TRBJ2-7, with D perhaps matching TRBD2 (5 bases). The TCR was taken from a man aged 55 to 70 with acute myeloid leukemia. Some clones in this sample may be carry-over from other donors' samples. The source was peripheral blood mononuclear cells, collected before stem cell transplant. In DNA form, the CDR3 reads TGTGCCAGCAGTTACTCGGGAGTGGGGTTGACCTACGAGCAGTACTTC. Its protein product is CASSYSGVGLTYEQYF.